One and the same sample provided the 5 T cell receptor beta chains below, sequenced in a study of blood T cells in healthy people across ages. Next came a second PCR, run for roughly 6 to 11 cycles, which used a sample-barcoded 5' primer along with a J-beta primer mix. TCRdb redid the calling of the 5' RACE reads with MiXCR, one entry per CDR3 protein. The table records roughly 900,000 distinct CDR3 sequences, more than 25% of them present only once. Sequencing was performed on blood. These receptors all stem from a woman over 75 in good health.

This clonotype occurred a few times. A much more abundant neighbour one base away suggests this may be a read error. This rearrangement joins TRBV6-1 to TRBJ2-3, with 8 bases aligning to TRBD2. Germline values: CDR1 MNHNS, CDR2 SASEGT. The CDR3 covers 17 residues. The CDR3 is CTSRSPSTSENPDTQYF. CDR3 in DNA: TGTACCAGCAGGTCCCCGTCGACTAGCGAAAACCCAGATACGCAGTATTTT.

For this clonotype: One junction end does not reproduce the germline sequence, and a read error may be involved. The chain recombines TRBV20-1 with TRBJ1-4; D is undetermined. The CDR3 extends over 14 amino acids. CDR1 is DFQATT, CDR2 SNEGSKA, per germline (reference sequence). DNA for the CDR3: TGCAGTACTAGAGTTGCGTCAACTAATGAAAAACTGTTTTTT. This codes for CSTRVASTNEKLFF.

The chain uses TRBV9 and TRBJ2-5; D tentatively reads TRBD1 or TRBD2 (5 bases each). Near its end, the DNA agrees better with TRBJ2-7, so the J call may be wrong. Germline CDR1 SGDLS, CDR2 YYNGEE. The CDR3 spans 14 residues. CDR3 region: CASSTRDVSYEQYF. The DNA for the CDR3 is TGTGCCAGCAGCACCCGGGACGTCTCCTACGAGCAGTACTTC.

Notes on this clonotype: The germline gene is not matched at one end of the junction; a read error may be the cause. The genes are TRBV20-1 and TRBJ2-3; 9 positions match TRBD2. The CDR3 extends over 16 amino acids. Germline V gives CDR1 DFQATT, CDR2 SNEGSKA (reference sequence). The CDR3 bases are TGCAGTGCTAGAGGTGGGGCGGGGGGGCGTTCAGATACGCGGTATTTT. It is translated as CSARGGAGGRSDTRYF.

CDR3 sequence reads: CASSEAELAGGEQFF. The CDR3 DNA is TGTGCCAGCAGTGAAGCTGAACTAGCGGGAGGGGAGCAGTTCTTC. The rearrangement links TRBV2 to TRBJ2-1; 13 bases are shared with TRBD2. Trimming cost V 0 bases and J 10 bases; bases outside gene matches: 3. The V gene's germline CDR1 is SNHLY and CDR2 FYNNEI. The length of the CDR3 is 15 residues.